One T cell receptor (beta chain) is described in this entry. Generated by immunoSEQ multiplex PCR, the TCRdb table keeps only in-frame clones and is missing some. The sample lists around 60,000 clones; 86% were seen once. Germline CDR1 and CDR2: SGHNT and YYREEE (reference sequence). V lost 4 bases and J lost 5; bases outside the gene matches: 3. There are 13 residues in the CDR3. The data were obtained in a study of glioma-infiltrating T cells after dendritic cell vaccination. Time point noted: after dendritic cell vaccination, including at tumor progression/relapse. Source: blood, taken after dendritic cell vaccination. The sequence was collected from a human donor with glioblastoma. The chain recombines TRBV5-4 with TRBJ1-2; 9 nucleotides agree with TRBD1. In DNA form, the CDR3 reads TGTGCCAGCAGCGTGGACAGGGGATATGGCTACACCTTC. Its protein product is CASSVDRGYGYTF.